The clone carrying this T cell receptor beta chain was found many times. The target antigen is unknown. This sample was taken from a study of neurological immune-mediated disorders. Looked up from germline, CDR1 is MNHEY and CDR2 is SMNVEV (reference sequence). V was clipped by 1 base and J by 5 bases, with 9 bases between them. This CDR3 has 15 amino acids. It was by 5'RACE with 10-nucleotide random UMIs that the cDNA was made. TCRdb re-derived calls from the 5' RACE reads in MiXCR, one entry per CDR3 protein. This sample yields some 120,000 distinct CDR3 sequences, of which approximately 3.2% are seen a single time; 1% to 1.5% belongs to the top ten. The unsorted libraries were made from 2 million PBMCs kept at -80 C. Study-wide results and limits: It was HTLV-1-associated myelopathy that showed the most TCR clonal expansion, while multiple sclerosis showed the least, falling below healthy controls. According to phylogenetic grouping, one related-CDR3 cluster, a possible signature, contained the repertoires of 18 of 34 multiple sclerosis patients.

This chain joins TRBV27 and TRBJ1-6; TRBD1 might be the D (5 bases). Sequenced sample: PBMCs. This sequence was found in a woman in her 30s with multiple sclerosis. CDR3 protein: CASSLLSRDNSPLHF. CDR3 bases: TGTGCCAGCAGTTTATTGTCCAGGGATAATTCACCCCTCCACTTT.